Listed below are T cell receptor beta chains from one sample, sequenced in a study of blood T cell repertoires in COVID-19. The assay was immunoSEQ multiplex PCR, and TCRdb's table has in-frame clones only and misses some. The profile covers roughly 200,000 clones, with approximately 92% appearing a single time and 2% to 2.5% taken by the ten largest. The sample was PBMCs or T cells enriched from blood (not recorded which). These TCRs come from a woman between 40 and 55 years old with acute COVID-19. The CDR3 runs from the conserved cysteine through the conserved F or W. The order of the fields is D gene, V gene, J gene, clone size, CDR3 DNA, CDR3 protein. D genes are given only for firm matches. Clone sizes are given selectively: once, few, many, or a class where the clone is expanded.

d_call: -; v_call: TRBV28; j_call: TRBJ1-1; clone_size: once; cdr3_nt: TGTGCCAGCAGTAACGGGTTGAACACTGAAGCTTTCTTT; cdr3_aa: CASSNGLNTEAFF
d_call: TRBD1; v_call: TRBV2; j_call: TRBJ1-1; clone_size: once; cdr3_nt: TGTGCCAGCAGTGAAGCGAGTGCAGGGGGAGGCACTGAAGCTTTCTTT; cdr3_aa: CASSEASAGGGTEAFF
d_call: TRBD2; v_call: TRBV12-5; j_call: TRBJ2-1; clone_size: -; cdr3_nt: TGTGCTAGTGGTTTGGTAGCGGGAGGGCTTATAGATGAGCAGTTCTTC; cdr3_aa: CASGLVAGGLIDEQFF
d_call: TRBD2; v_call: TRBV19; j_call: TRBJ2-3; clone_size: -; cdr3_nt: TGTGCCAGTAAAGGGACTAGCGGGAGGAAGACAGATACGCAGTATTTT; cdr3_aa: CASKGTSGRKTDTQYF
d_call: -; v_call: TRBV2; j_call: TRBJ2-2; clone_size: once; cdr3_nt: TGTGCCAGCACCGAGACAGGAGGGAACACCGGGGAGCTGTTTTTT; cdr3_aa: CASTETGGNTGELFF
d_call: -; v_call: TRBV30; j_call: TRBJ1-5; clone_size: -; cdr3_nt: TGTGCCTGGAGTAGTAGCATTGGGTATAGCAATCAGCCCCAGCATTTT; cdr3_aa: CAWSSSIGYSNQPQHF
d_call: TRBD1; v_call: TRBV27; j_call: TRBJ1-6; clone_size: -; cdr3_nt: TGTGCCAGCAGTCTCACGGGACAGGGGGCAGTTACCAATTCACCCCTCCACTTT; cdr3_aa: CASSLTGQGAVTNSPLHF
d_call: -; v_call: TRBV5-6; j_call: TRBJ2-7; clone_size: once; cdr3_nt: TGTGCCAGCAGCCTGGGGGTCCAGGGCAACTACGAGCAGTACTTC; cdr3_aa: CASSLGVQGNYEQYF
d_call: TRBD1; v_call: TRBV5-1; j_call: TRBJ2-2; clone_size: -; cdr3_nt: TGCGCCAGCAGCCAGGGGTCCGTGACAGGGCCCGGGGAGCTGTTTTTT; cdr3_aa: CASSQGSVTGPGELFF
d_call: -; v_call: TRBV5-4; j_call: TRBJ2-5; clone_size: -; cdr3_nt: TGTGCCAGCAGCTTGGCCCGGGGGATGACAGAGACCCAGTACTTC; cdr3_aa: CASSLARGMTETQYF
d_call: TRBD2; v_call: TRBV5-1; j_call: TRBJ2-7; clone_size: once; cdr3_nt: TGCGCCAGCAGCTTGGATGTTCGGGAGGGCTACTACGAGCAGTACTTC; cdr3_aa: CASSLDVREGYYEQYF
d_call: TRBD1; v_call: TRBV5-1; j_call: TRBJ2-7; clone_size: -; cdr3_nt: TGCGCCAGCAGCTATGGACAGGGTGGCTACGAGCAGTACTTC; cdr3_aa: CASSYGQGGYEQYF
d_call: -; v_call: TRBV7-2; j_call: TRBJ2-3; clone_size: -; cdr3_nt: TGTGCCAGCAGCTTACCATGGACTAGCACAGATACGCAGTATTTT; cdr3_aa: CASSLPWTSTDTQYF
d_call: -; v_call: TRBV6-5; j_call: TRBJ2-5; clone_size: -; cdr3_nt: TGTGCCAGCAGTCCCGATTCGGACCAAGAGACCCAGTACTTC; cdr3_aa: CASSPDSDQETQYF
d_call: -; v_call: TRBV9; j_call: TRBJ2-3; clone_size: -; cdr3_nt: TGTGCCAGCAGCGCCCGGGACATCACAGATACGCAGTATTTT; cdr3_aa: CASSARDITDTQYF
d_call: TRBD1; v_call: TRBV6-5; j_call: TRBJ1-1; clone_size: -; cdr3_nt: TGTGCCAGCAGCGAGGACAGGGGGACTGAAGCTTTCTTT; cdr3_aa: CASSEDRGTEAFF
d_call: TRBD1; v_call: TRBV18; j_call: TRBJ1-5; clone_size: -; cdr3_nt: TGTGCCAGCTCACTCACCGGAACAGGGGGCAATCAGCCCCAGCATTTT; cdr3_aa: CASSLTGTGGNQPQHF
d_call: TRBD1; v_call: TRBV20-1; j_call: TRBJ1-1; clone_size: -; cdr3_nt: TGCAGTGCTAGTGGGCCGGCAGGGGGCAAGACCACTGAAGCTTTCTTT; cdr3_aa: CSASGPAGGKTTEAFF
d_call: -; v_call: TRBV11-2; j_call: TRBJ2-7; clone_size: -; cdr3_nt: TGTGCCAGCGCGGGGCGGAATCAGTACTTC; cdr3_aa: CASAGRNQYF
d_call: TRBD2; v_call: TRBV5-1; j_call: TRBJ2-5; clone_size: -; cdr3_nt: TGCGCCAGCAGCTTGTTAGGTGCGGGAGTTGAGACCCAGTACTTC; cdr3_aa: CASSLLGAGVETQYF
d_call: -; v_call: TRBV7-3; j_call: TRBJ2-5; clone_size: once; cdr3_nt: TGTGCCAGCAGCTTAGACAGCCGTCAAGAGACCCAGTACTTC; cdr3_aa: CASSLDSRQETQYF
d_call: -; v_call: TRBV27; j_call: TRBJ2-7; clone_size: -; cdr3_nt: TGTGCCAGCAGTCCCGGGGACACCAACTACGAGCAGTACTTC; cdr3_aa: CASSPGDTNYEQYF
d_call: -; v_call: TRBV5-6; j_call: TRBJ1-5; clone_size: -; cdr3_nt: TGTGCCAGCAGCATTGCAGGGAGGTACAATCAGCCCCAGCATTTT; cdr3_aa: CASSIAGRYNQPQHF
d_call: -; v_call: TRBV2; j_call: TRBJ2-7; clone_size: -; cdr3_nt: TGTGCCAGCAGTGAACCACCCGGGAGTAGGTACGAGCAGTACTTC; cdr3_aa: CASSEPPGSRYEQYF
d_call: -; v_call: TRBV28; j_call: TRBJ2-7; clone_size: -; cdr3_nt: TGTGCCAGCAGTTGGGGGGGCGTTGGAAACGAGCAGTACTTC; cdr3_aa: CASSWGGVGNEQYF
d_call: TRBD2; v_call: TRBV29-1; j_call: TRBJ2-1; clone_size: -; cdr3_nt: TGCAGCGCCGCACCGGGACTAGCGGGGGGGCCCGGCTACAATGAGCAGTTCTTC; cdr3_aa: CSAAPGLAGGPGYNEQFF
d_call: -; v_call: TRBV2; j_call: TRBJ1-2; clone_size: -; cdr3_nt: TGTGCCAGCACCGGCCAGGGGAACTATGGCTACACCTTC; cdr3_aa: CASTGQGNYGYTF
d_call: TRBD2; v_call: TRBV19; j_call: TRBJ2-3; clone_size: -; cdr3_nt: TGTGCCAGTCTCCCGCAGCGGGGCTCAGATACGCAGTATTTT; cdr3_aa: CASLPQRGSDTQYF
d_call: TRBD2; v_call: TRBV7-3; j_call: TRBJ2-3; clone_size: -; cdr3_nt: TGTGCCAGCAGCTTGGGACTAGCGGGAGATACGCAGTATTTT; cdr3_aa: CASSLGLAGDTQYF
d_call: -; v_call: TRBV5-8; j_call: TRBJ1-1; clone_size: -; cdr3_nt: TGTGCCAGCAGCTTGGCACCGGTGAACACTGAAGCTTTCTTT; cdr3_aa: CASSLAPVNTEAFF
d_call: -; v_call: TRBV7-5; j_call: TRBJ1-1; clone_size: few; cdr3_nt: TGTGCCAGAAGCGTGTGCGGGACAGAGAACACTGAAGCTTTCTTT; cdr3_aa: CARSVCGTENTEAFF
d_call: TRBD2; v_call: TRBV3-1/TRBV3-2; j_call: TRBJ2-1; clone_size: -; cdr3_nt: TGTGCCAGCAGCCAAGGAGGACTAGCGGGGGGCCGGGGTGAGCAGTTCTTC; cdr3_aa: CASSQGGLAGGRGEQFF
d_call: TRBD1; v_call: TRBV6-5; j_call: TRBJ1-2; clone_size: -; cdr3_nt: TGTGCCAGCAGTTACTCGGGACAGGGGACGAACACCTTC; cdr3_aa: CASSYSGQGTNTF
d_call: TRBD2; v_call: TRBV10-3; j_call: TRBJ2-1; clone_size: -; cdr3_nt: TGTGCCATCAGAAGTTGGGCTAGCGGGAGCGCGGCCTACAATGAGCAGTTCTTC; cdr3_aa: CAIRSWASGSAAYNEQFF
d_call: TRBD1; v_call: TRBV28; j_call: TRBJ1-4; clone_size: -; cdr3_nt: TGTGCCAGCAGCCAGGGGGCGGAAAAACTGTTTTTT; cdr3_aa: CASSQGAEKLFF
d_call: -; v_call: TRBV6-5; j_call: TRBJ1-6; clone_size: few; cdr3_nt: TGTGCCACGAAGGGGGGGAGTTCACCCCTCCACTTT; cdr3_aa: CATKGGSSPLHF
d_call: TRBD2; v_call: TRBV27; j_call: TRBJ2-3; clone_size: -; cdr3_nt: TGTGCCAGCAGTCCTACACAATTAGCGGGGACGGGTTATTTT; cdr3_aa: CASSPTQLAGTGYF
d_call: TRBD1; v_call: TRBV19; j_call: TRBJ2-4; clone_size: -; cdr3_nt: TGTGCCAGTAGTACGGACAGGGGTGGGAACATTCAGTACTTC; cdr3_aa: CASSTDRGGNIQYF
d_call: TRBD1; v_call: TRBV5-6; j_call: TRBJ1-1; clone_size: -; cdr3_nt: TGTGCCAGCAGCTTCCCCCGGGACAGATGGAACACTGAAGCTTTCTTT; cdr3_aa: CASSFPRDRWNTEAFF
d_call: TRBD1; v_call: TRBV25-1; j_call: TRBJ2-3; clone_size: -; cdr3_nt: TGTGCCAGCAGTGCGGACAGGGGGGTTGATACGCAGTATTTT; cdr3_aa: CASSADRGVDTQYF
d_call: TRBD1; v_call: TRBV12-3/TRBV12-4; j_call: TRBJ1-1; clone_size: -; cdr3_nt: TGTGCCAGCAGTTCCTCGACAGGGGGTACGGCTTTCTTT; cdr3_aa: CASSSSTGGTAFF
d_call: -; v_call: TRBV7-6; j_call: TRBJ2-5; clone_size: -; cdr3_nt: TGTGCCAGCAGCTTAGCGCGAGGTAGCAAACAGACCCAGTACTTC; cdr3_aa: CASSLARGSKQTQYF
d_call: -; v_call: TRBV19; j_call: TRBJ2-1; clone_size: -; cdr3_nt: TGTGCCAGTAGTGTCCAAGGGGTAGGTGAGCAGTTCTTC; cdr3_aa: CASSVQGVGEQFF
d_call: -; v_call: TRBV28; j_call: TRBJ2-3; clone_size: -; cdr3_nt: TGTGCCAGCAGTTTGGCGGGGCCTTCAGCAGATACGCAGTATTTT; cdr3_aa: CASSLAGPSADTQYF
d_call: -; v_call: TRBV9; j_call: TRBJ1-6; clone_size: -; cdr3_nt: TGTGCCAGCAGCGTAGAGCCGGGTGGAAATAATTCACCCCTCCACTTT; cdr3_aa: CASSVEPGGNNSPLHF
d_call: -; v_call: TRBV5-1; j_call: TRBJ2-6; clone_size: -; cdr3_nt: TGCGCCAGCAGCGATACTCTCTCTGGGGCCAACGTCCTGACTTTC; cdr3_aa: CASSDTLSGANVLTF
d_call: TRBD1; v_call: TRBV9; j_call: TRBJ1-2; clone_size: few; cdr3_nt: TGTGCCAGCAGCGAGGGGACAGTTGGGGCGAGTGGCTACACCTTC; cdr3_aa: CASSEGTVGASGYTF
d_call: -; v_call: TRBV11-3; j_call: TRBJ2-2; clone_size: -; cdr3_nt: TGTGCCAGCAGCTTAGATGTAGTGGTGGTCACCGGGGAGCTGTTTTTT; cdr3_aa: CASSLDVVVVTGELFF
d_call: -; v_call: TRBV29-1; j_call: TRBJ1-2; clone_size: -; cdr3_nt: TGCAGCGGCTCCATGAGGGCAGGGGTAGGCTACACCTTC; cdr3_aa: CSGSMRAGVGYTF